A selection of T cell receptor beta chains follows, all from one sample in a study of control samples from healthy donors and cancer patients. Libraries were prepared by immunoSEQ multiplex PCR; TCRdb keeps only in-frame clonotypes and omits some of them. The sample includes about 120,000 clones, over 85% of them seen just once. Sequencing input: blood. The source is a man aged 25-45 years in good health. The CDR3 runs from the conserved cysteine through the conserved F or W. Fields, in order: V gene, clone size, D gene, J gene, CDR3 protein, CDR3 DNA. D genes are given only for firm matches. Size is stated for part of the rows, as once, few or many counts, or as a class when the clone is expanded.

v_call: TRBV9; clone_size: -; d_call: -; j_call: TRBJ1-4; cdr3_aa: CASSAWDTTNEKLFF; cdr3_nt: TGTGCCAGCAGCGCTTGGGACACTACTAATGAAAAACTGTTTTTT
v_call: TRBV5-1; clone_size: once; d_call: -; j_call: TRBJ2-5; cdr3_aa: CASSLEGETQYF; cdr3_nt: TGCGCCAGCAGCTTGGAGGGGGAGACCCAGTACTTC
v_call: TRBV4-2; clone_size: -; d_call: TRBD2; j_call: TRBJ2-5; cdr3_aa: CASSTGGGAGMMGETQYF; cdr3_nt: TGTGCCAGCAGCACAGGCGGGGGGGCCGGTATGATGGGAGAGACCCAGTACTTC
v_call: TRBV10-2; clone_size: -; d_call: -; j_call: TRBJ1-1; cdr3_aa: CASRTDSNTEAFF; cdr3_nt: TGCGCCAGCAGGACAGACTCCAACACTGAAGCTTTCTTT
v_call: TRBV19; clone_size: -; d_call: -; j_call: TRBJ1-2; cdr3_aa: CASSQTPGQGDGYTF; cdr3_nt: TGTGCCAGTAGTCAGACGCCGGGGCAGGGAGATGGCTACACCTTC
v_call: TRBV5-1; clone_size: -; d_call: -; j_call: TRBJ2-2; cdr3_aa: CASSFRGTGELFF; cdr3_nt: TGCGCCAGCAGCTTCCGGGGGACCGGGGAGCTGTTTTTT
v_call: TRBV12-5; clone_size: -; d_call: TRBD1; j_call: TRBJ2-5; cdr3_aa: CASGPGTGVWETQYF; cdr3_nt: TGTGCTAGTGGGCCTGGGACAGGGGTATGGGAGACCCAGTACTTC
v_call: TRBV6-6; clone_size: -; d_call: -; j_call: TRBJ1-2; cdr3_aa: CASSPRGRADYGYTF; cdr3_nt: TGTGCCAGCAGCCCCCGGGGAAGGGCGGACTATGGCTACACCTTC
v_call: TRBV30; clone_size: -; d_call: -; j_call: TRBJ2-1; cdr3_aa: CAWSVLTTEQFF; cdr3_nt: TGTGCCTGGAGTGTTCTGACTACTGAGCAGTTCTTC
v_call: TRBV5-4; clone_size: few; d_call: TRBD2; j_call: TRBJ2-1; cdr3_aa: CASSFWRGGENEQFF; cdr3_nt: TGTGCCAGCAGCTTCTGGCGGGGGGGTGAAAATGAGCAGTTCTTC
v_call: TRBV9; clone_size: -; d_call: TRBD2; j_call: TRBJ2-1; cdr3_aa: CASSARLAGNEQFF; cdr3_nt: TGTGCCAGCAGCGCCAGACTAGCGGGCAATGAGCAGTTCTTC
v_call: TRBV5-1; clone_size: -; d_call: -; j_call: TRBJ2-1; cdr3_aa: CASSFGGGINSYNEQFF; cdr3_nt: TGCGCCAGCAGCTTCGGTGGAGGAATCAACTCCTACAATGAGCAGTTCTTC
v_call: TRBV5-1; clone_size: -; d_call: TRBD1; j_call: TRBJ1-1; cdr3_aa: CASSRQGDTEAFF; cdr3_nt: TGCGCCAGCAGCCGACAGGGAGACACTGAAGCTTTCTTT
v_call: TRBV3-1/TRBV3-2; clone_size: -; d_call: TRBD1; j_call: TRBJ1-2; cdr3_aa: CASSQGTGLLLYGYTF; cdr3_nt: TGTGCCAGCAGCCAAGGGACAGGCCTTCTCCTCTATGGCTACACCTTC
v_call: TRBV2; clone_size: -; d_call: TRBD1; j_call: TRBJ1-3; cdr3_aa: CASRWGTGAGNTIYF; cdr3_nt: TGTGCCAGCAGATGGGGGACAGGGGCAGGAAACACCATATATTTT
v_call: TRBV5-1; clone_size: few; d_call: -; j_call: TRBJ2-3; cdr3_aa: CASSSTVNTDTQYF; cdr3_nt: TGCGCCAGCAGTTCTACAGTAAACACAGATACGCAGTATTTT
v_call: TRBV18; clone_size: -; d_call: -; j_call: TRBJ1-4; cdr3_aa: CASSPGQTNEKLFF; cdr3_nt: TGTGCCAGCTCACCTGGGCAGACCAATGAAAAACTGTTTTTT
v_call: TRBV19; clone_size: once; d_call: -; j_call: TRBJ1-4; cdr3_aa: CASSIPRDSLNEKLFF; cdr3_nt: TGTGCCAGTAGTATTCCCCGCGACAGCCTAAATGAAAAACTGTTTTTT
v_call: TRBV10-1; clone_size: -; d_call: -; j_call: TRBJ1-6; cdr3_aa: CASSESTVGNSPLHF; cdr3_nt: TGCGCCAGCAGTGAGTCAACGGTGGGCAATTCACCCCTCCACTTT
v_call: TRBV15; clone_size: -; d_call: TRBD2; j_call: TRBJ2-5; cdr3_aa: CATSREFGGGQETQYF; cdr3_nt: TGTGCCACCAGCAGAGAATTTGGGGGGGGTCAAGAGACCCAGTACTTC
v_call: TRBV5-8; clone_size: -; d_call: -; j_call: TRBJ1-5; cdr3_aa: CASSQGHRSNQPQHF; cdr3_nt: TGTGCCAGCAGCCAAGGTCACAGGAGCAATCAGCCCCAGCATTTT
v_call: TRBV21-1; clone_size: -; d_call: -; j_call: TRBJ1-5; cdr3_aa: CASSLRGQPNQPQHF; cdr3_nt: TGTGCCAGCAGCCTCAGGGGACAGCCCAATCAGCCCCAGCATTTT
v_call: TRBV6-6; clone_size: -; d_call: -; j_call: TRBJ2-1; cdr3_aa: CASSTRSNEQFF; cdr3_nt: TGTGCCAGCAGCACCCGAAGCAATGAGCAGTTCTTC
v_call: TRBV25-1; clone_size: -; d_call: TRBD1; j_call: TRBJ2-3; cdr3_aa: CASSATGERDTQYF; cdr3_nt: TGTGCCAGCAGCGCAACAGGGGAAAGGGATACGCAGTATTTT
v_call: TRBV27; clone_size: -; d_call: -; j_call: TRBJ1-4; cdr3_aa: CASSLSGPLGELFF; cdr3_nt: TGTGCCAGCAGTTTATCAGGGCCCCTCGGGGAACTGTTTTTT
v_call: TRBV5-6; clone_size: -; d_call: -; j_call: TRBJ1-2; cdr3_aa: CASSLWVLADYGYTF; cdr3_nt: TGTGCCAGCAGCTTGTGGGTCCTGGCAGACTATGGCTACACCTTC
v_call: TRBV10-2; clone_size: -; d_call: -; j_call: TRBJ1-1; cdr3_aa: CASSEPGALNTEAFF; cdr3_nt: TGCGCCAGCAGTGAGCCGGGGGCTTTAAACACTGAAGCTTTCTTT
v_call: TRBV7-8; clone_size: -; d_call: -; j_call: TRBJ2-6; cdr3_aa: CASSLGGYSPLVPPENVLTF; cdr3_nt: TGTGCCAGCAGCTTAGGAGGCTATTCCCCTCTGGTTCCGCCCGAGAACGTCCTGACTTTC
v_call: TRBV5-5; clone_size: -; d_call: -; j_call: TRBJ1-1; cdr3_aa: CASSHAGLNTEAFF; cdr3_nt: TGTGCCAGCAGCCATGCCGGTTTGAACACTGAAGCTTTCTTT
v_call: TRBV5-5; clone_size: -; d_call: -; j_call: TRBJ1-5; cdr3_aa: CASSLAVGSYNQPQHF; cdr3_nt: TGTGCCAGCAGCTTGGCCGTCGGCAGTTACAATCAGCCCCAGCATTTT
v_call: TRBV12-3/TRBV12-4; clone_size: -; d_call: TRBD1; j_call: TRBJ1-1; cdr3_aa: CASRLGQLTEAFF; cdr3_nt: TGTGCCAGCAGGTTGGGACAGCTCACTGAAGCTTTCTTT
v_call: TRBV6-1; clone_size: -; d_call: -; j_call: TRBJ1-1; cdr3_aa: CASSEFGGRTEAFF; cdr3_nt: TGTGCCAGCAGTGAATTTGGAGGTCGCACTGAAGCTTTCTTT
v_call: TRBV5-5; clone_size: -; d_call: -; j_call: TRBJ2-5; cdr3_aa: CASSPSSLETQYF; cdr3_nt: TGTGCCAGCAGCCCGAGTAGCCTAGAGACCCAGTACTTC
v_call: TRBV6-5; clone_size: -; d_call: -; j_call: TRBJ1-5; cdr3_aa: CASRETSSNQPQHF; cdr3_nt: TGTGCCAGCAGAGAGACAAGTAGCAATCAGCCCCAGCATTTT
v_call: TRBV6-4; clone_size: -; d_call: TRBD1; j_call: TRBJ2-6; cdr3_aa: CASSDSGTGGPSGANVLTF; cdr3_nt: TGTGCCAGCAGTGACTCAGGGACAGGGGGCCCCTCTGGGGCCAACGTCCTGACTTTC
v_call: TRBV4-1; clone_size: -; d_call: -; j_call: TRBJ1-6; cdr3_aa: CASSQEGVDSPLHF; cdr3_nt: TGCGCCAGCAGCCAAGAGGGTGTGGATTCACCCCTCCACTTT
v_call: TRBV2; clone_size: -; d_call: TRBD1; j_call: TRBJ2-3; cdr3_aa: CASSQGQGVTDTQYF; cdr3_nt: TGTGCCAGCAGCCAGGGACAGGGGGTCACAGATACGCAGTATTTT
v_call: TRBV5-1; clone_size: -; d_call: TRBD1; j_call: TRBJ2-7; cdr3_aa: CASSSSGTGGTYEQYF; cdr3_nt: TGCGCCAGCAGCTCCTCCGGGACAGGGGGCACCTACGAGCAGTACTTC
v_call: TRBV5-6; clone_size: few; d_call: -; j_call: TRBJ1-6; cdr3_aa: CASSLSWNSPLHF; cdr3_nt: TGTGCCAGCAGCTTATCCTGGAATTCACCCCTCCACTTT
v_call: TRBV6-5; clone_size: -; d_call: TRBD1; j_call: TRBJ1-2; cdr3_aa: CASTRGTGGYTF; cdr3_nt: TGTGCCAGCACCAGGGGGACGGGAGGCTACACCTTC
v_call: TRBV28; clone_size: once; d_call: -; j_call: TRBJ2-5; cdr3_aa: CASSLLGAGETQYF; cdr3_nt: TGTGCCAGCAGTTTGTTGGGGGCGGGGGAGACCCAGTACTTC
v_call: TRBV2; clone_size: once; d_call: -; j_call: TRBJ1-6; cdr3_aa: CASNMQASSPLHF; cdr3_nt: TGTGCCAGCAATATGCAGGCGAGTTCACCCCTCCACTTT
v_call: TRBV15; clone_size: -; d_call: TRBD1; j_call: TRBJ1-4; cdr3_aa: CATSRGQGMNEKLFF; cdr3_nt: TGTGCCACCAGCAGAGGACAGGGGATGAATGAAAAACTGTTTTTT
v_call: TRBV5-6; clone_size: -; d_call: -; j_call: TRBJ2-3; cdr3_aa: CASSLRSTDTQYF; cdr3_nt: TGTGCCAGCAGCTTAAGGAGCACAGATACGCAGTATTTT
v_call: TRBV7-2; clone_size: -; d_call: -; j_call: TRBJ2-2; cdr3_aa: CASSLSSSYTGELFF; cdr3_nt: TGTGCCAGCAGCTTAAGCTCCAGTTACACCGGGGAGCTGTTTTTT
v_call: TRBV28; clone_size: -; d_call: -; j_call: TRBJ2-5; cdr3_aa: CASSFVSQETQYF; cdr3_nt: TGTGCCAGCAGTTTCGTCAGTCAAGAGACCCAGTACTTC
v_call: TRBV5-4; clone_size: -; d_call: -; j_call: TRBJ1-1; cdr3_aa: CASRSGATPMNTEAFF; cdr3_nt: TGTGCCAGTAGATCAGGGGCTACCCCCATGAACACTGAAGCTTTCTTT
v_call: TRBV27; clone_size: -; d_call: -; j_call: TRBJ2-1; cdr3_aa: CASSLVGDSYNEQFF; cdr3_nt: TGTGCCAGCAGTTTGGTGGGGGACTCATACAATGAGCAGTTCTTC
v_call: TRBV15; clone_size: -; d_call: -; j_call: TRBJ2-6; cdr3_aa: CATSRVGANVLTF; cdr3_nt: TGTGCCACCAGCAGAGTTGGGGCCAACGTCCTGACTTTC
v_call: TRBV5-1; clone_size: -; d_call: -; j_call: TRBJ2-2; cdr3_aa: CASSISGRSGELFF; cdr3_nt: TGCGCCAGCTCTATTTCGGGTCGGTCCGGGGAGCTGTTTTTT
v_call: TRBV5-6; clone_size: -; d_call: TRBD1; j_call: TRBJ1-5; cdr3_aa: CASSLGQGINQPQHF; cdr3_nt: TGTGCCAGCAGCTTAGGACAGGGAATCAATCAGCCCCAGCATTTT
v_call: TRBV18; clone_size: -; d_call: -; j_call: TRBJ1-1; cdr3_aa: CASSPPSTEAFF; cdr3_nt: TGTGCCAGCTCACCACCAAGCACTGAAGCTTTCTTT
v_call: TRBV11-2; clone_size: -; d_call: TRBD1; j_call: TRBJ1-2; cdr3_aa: CASSRATGKANYGYTF; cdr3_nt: TGTGCCAGCAGCCGAGCGACAGGGAAAGCTAACTATGGCTACACCTTC
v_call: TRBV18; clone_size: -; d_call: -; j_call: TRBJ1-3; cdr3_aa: CASSPLSGTPSGNTIYF; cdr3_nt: TGTGCCAGCTCACCATTATCCGGGACCCCCTCTGGAAACACCATATATTTT
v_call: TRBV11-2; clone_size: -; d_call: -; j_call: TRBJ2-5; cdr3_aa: CASSLDDRSNFQETQYF; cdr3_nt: TGTGCCAGCAGCTTAGATGACAGATCCAACTTCCAAGAGACCCAGTACTTC
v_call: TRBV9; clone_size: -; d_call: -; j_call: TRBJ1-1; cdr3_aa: CASSVEAGSYTEAFF; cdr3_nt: TGTGCCAGCAGCGTAGAGGCAGGCAGTTACACTGAAGCTTTCTTT
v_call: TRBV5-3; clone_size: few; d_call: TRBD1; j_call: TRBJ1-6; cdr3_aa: CARSTVTGTFSSPLHF; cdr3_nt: TGTGCCAGAAGCACTGTGACAGGGACCTTTAGTTCACCCCTCCACTTT
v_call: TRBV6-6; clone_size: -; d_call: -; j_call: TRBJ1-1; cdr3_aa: CASSYLERAGSAFF; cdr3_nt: TGTGCCAGCAGTTACCTCGAGAGGGCGGGGTCTGCTTTCTTT
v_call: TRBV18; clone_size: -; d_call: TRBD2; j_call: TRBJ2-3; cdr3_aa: CASSPPVAGGSSTDTQYF; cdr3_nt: TGTGCCAGCTCACCACCCGTAGCGGGGGGATCTAGCACAGATACGCAGTATTTT
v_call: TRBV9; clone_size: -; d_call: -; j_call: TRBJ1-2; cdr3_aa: CASTPPQGGYGYTF; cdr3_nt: TGTGCCAGCACACCTCCACAGGGAGGCTATGGCTACACCTTC